These 10 T cell receptor beta chains share one sample of origin, sequenced in a study of T cells after yellow fever vaccination. TCRdb ran MiXCR on the 5' RACE reads and lists one entry per CDR3 protein. Among hundreds of thousands of distinct CDR3 sequences listed, 13% were seen once. The input for sequencing was PBMCs, taken on the day of the yellow fever booster vaccination. These receptors were taken from a man aged 25 to 45 who received the YFV17D yellow fever vaccine.

The J gene is TRBJ1-1, the V gene TRBV7-8; D gene unclear. CDR1 and CDR2 (germline): SGHVS, FQNEAQ. V was cut by 4 bases and J by 5 bases, with 17 bases left in between. The CDR3 has 15 amino acids. In DNA form, the CDR3 reads TGTGCCAGCAGCTCCTTAGACGGAGGAGGTACTGAAGCTTTCTTT. It specifies CASSSLDGGGTEAFF. Looking up the rest from reference TRBV7-8 and TRBJ1-1 gives the full variable domain: GAGVSQSPRYKVAKRGQDVALRCDPISGHVSLFWYQQALGQGPEFLTYFQNEAQLDKSGLPSDRFFAERPEGSVSTLKIQRTQQEDSAVYLCASSSLDGGGTEAFFGQGTRLTVV.

This chain uses TRBV12-3 or TRBV12-4 with TRBJ1-3; D might be TRBD1 (5 bases). The CDR3 contains 14 residues. Trimming removed 6 bases at V and 0 bases at J, with 9 bases between. The CDR3 sequence: CASRQDSSGNTIYF. The CDR3 bases are TGTGCCAGCAGACAAGACAGCTCTGGAAACACCATATATTTT.

In its sample, this clonotype was seen a few times. J is TRBJ2-1 and V is TRBV7-2; D unresolved. The germline V and J ends were trimmed by 4 bases and 7 bases, with 11 bases remaining between them. The CDR3 extends over 13 amino acids. Looked up from germline, CDR1 is SGHTA and CDR2 is FQGNSA. The CDR3 here is CASSSVVGNEQFF. The CDR3 bases are TGTGCCAGCAGCTCGGTTGTGGGGAATGAGCAGTTCTTC.

This clonotype showed up just a few times. The chain uses TRBV9 and TRBJ2-3; D perhaps matches TRBD2 (6 bases). The CDR3 sequence is 16 residues long. V dropped 2 bases and J dropped 6 bases, with 19 bases sitting between them. The germline gives CDR1 SGDLS, CDR2 YYNGEE. The CDR3 loop is CASSVLPNGRGDTQYF. Here the CDR3 DNA reads TGTGCCAGCAGCGTCCTCCCTAACGGGAGAGGGGATACGCAGTATTTT.

This clonotype was detected a few times. V gene TRBV7-9 combines with J gene TRBJ2-7; 10 bases fit TRBD1. After removal of 5 bases from V and 5 bases from J, the junction contained 12 bases not matched to a gene. The CDR3 covers 16 residues. Per germline, CDR1 SEHNR and CDR2 FQNEAQ (reference sequence). CDR3 in amino acids: CASSGGGTGAIHEQYF. The CDR3 nucleotides read TGTGCCAGCAGCGGCGGCGGGACAGGGGCAATCCACGAGCAGTACTTC.

The chain employs TRBV19 and TRBJ2-1, with 12 bases matching TRBD2. This CDR3 region has 14 residues. Germline assignment: CDR1 LNHDA and CDR2 SQIVND (reference sequence). After removal of 6 bases from V and 5 bases from J, the junction contained 2 bases not matched to a gene. The CDR3 sequence is CASRTSGSHNEQFF. The CDR3 DNA sequence: TGTGCCAGTAGGACTAGCGGGAGCCACAATGAGCAGTTCTTC. The full variable domain, completed using reference TRBV19 and TRBJ2-1, is DGGITQSPKYLFRKEGQNVTLSCEQNLNHDAMYWYRQDPGQGLRLIYYSQIVNDFQKGDIAEGYSVSREKKESFPLTVTSAQKNPTAFYLCASRTSGSHNEQFFGPGTRLTVL.

This clonotype was counted a few times. V gene TRBV20-1 combines with J gene TRBJ2-7; 8 nucleotides agree with TRBD2. The length of the CDR3 is 12 residues. From germline, CDR1 is DFQATT and CDR2 SNEGSKA (reference sequence). V lost 8 bases, J lost 6 bases, and 9 bases stayed unmatched. The CDR3 loop is CSLIAGLGEQYF. The CDR3 region has the DNA TGCAGTCTTATAGCGGGATTGGGCGAGCAGTACTTC.

The chain is built from TRBV5-4 and TRBJ2-5, with D maybe TRBD2 (6 bases). Germline V CDR1 and CDR2: SGHNT, YYREEE (reference sequence). Trimming removed 6 bases from V and 2 bases from J, with 11 bases in between. The CDR3 contains 13 residues. The CDR3 reads CASKRVPQETQYF. CDR3 sequence (DNA): TGTGCCAGCAAGCGGGTACCTCAAGAGACCCAGTACTTC.

This clonotype was found a few times. The chain employs TRBV5-1 and TRBJ2-3, with a possible D match to TRBD1 (6 bases). The CDR3 contains 14 residues. Germline CDR1 and CDR2: SGHRS and YFSETQ. V lost 10 bases to trimming and J lost 0 bases, with 15 bases between them. CDR3 coding DNA: TGCGCCTCCATGTTTAGGGGGAGCACAGATACGCAGTATTTT. Translating gives CASMFRGSTDTQYF.

The rearrangement uses TRBV25-1 and TRBJ1-3; D is undetermined. From germline, CDR1 is MGHDK and CDR2 SYGVNS. The ends were cut back, 5 bases at V and 2 bases at J, with 7 bases in the middle. The CDR3 totals 13 residues. The CDR3 region has the DNA TGTGCCAGCAGTCTTCGGACTGGAAACACCATATATTTT. This sequence encodes CASSLRTGNTIYF. Filled out from reference TRBV25-1 and TRBJ1-3, the complete variable domain reads EADIYQTPRYLVIGTGKKITLECSQTMGHDKMYWYQQDPGMELHLIHYSYGVNSTEKGDLSSESTVSRIRTEHFPLTLESARPSHTSQYLCASSLRTGNTIYFGEGSWLTVV.